This TCR beta chain was captured in a study of blood T cell repertoires in COVID-19. Study at large: Acute and convalescent COVID-19 samples came from the United States, Italy and Spain. In each case, the material was cDNA or gDNA derived from T cells, B-cell-depleted T cells, or PBMCs.

Assay used: immunoSEQ multiplex PCR; TCRdb lists only in-frame clones, some missing. The sample carries about 94,000 clones, more than 65% recorded once. During active infection, Seattle patients enrolled and were then monitored through disease. Germline values: CDR1 MNHEY, CDR2 SVGEGT. The CDR3 is made up of 14 amino acids. V lost 6 bases to trimming and J lost 0 bases, with 12 bases between them. The clonotype originates from a man aged 65-85 years with COVID-19, enrolled during active disease. The gene calls are TRBV6-2 or TRBV6-3 and TRBJ2-7; D gene uncertain. Input material: peripheral blood. CDR3 nucleotides: TGTGCCAGCAGCCAGACACCGAGCTCCTACGAGCAGTACTTC. It specifies CASSQTPSSYEQYF.